These T cell receptor beta chains were read from a single sample in a study of CXCR3-negative and CXCR3-positive naive CD8 T cells. For each CDR3 protein, TCRdb gives one entry from its re-call of the 5' RACE reads, without DNA. The sample spans about 50,000 distinct CDR3 sequences; the ten largest clones claim 0.56%. Sequenced: naive CXCR3+ CD8+ T cells from blood. The receptors were sampled from a human donor in good health. Some clones in this sample may be carry-over from other donors' samples. CDR3s include the opening cysteine and the closing phenylalanine or tryptophan.

V gene	J gene	CDR3 protein
TRBV5-1	TRBJ2-7	CASSPPSTGQGSYEQYF
TRBV5-1	TRBJ2-2	CASTPVNTGELFF
TRBV6-2/TRBV6-3	TRBJ2-1	CASSPSLAGIYNEQFF
TRBV29-1	TRBJ2-2	CSVEDRGRGPYTGELFF
TRBV20-1	TRBJ2-1	CSARLGGGNEQFF
TRBV29-1	TRBJ2-1	CSVEERGTGYYNEQFF
TRBV25-1	TRBJ2-3	CASSGPSGQGPDTQYF
TRBV28	TRBJ2-1	CASSPSTGYNEQFF
TRBV7-9	TRBJ1-1	CASSLSPDAFF
TRBV9	TRBJ2-5	CASSGIGQGWGETQYF
TRBV28	TRBJ2-1	CASRPLLAGYDNEQFF
TRBV7-7	TRBJ2-7	CASSIGTGASYEQYF
TRBV28	TRBJ1-2	CASSPQGRNGYTF
TRBV7-2	TRBJ1-2	CASSAGTAFDGYTF
TRBV28	TRBJ1-5	CASIGQNFYSNQPQHF
TRBV2	TRBJ2-3	CASLSSWDTQYF
TRBV27	TRBJ2-7	CASSLRGPGEQYF
TRBV7-9	TRBJ2-7	CASSLAGTAPSYEQYF
TRBV7-2	TRBJ2-1	CASSLVVVGAAF
TRBV20-1	TRBJ2-7	CSARDTLIYEQYF
TRBV6-4	TRBJ2-3	CASSETSGTDTQYF
TRBV29-1	TRBJ2-1	CSVEEVSINEQFF
TRBV6-6	TRBJ2-5	CASSYYPGSGGKKTQYF
TRBV29-1	TRBJ2-3	CSVLRGLASTDTQYF
TRBV12-3/TRBV12-4	TRBJ2-7	CDSSERTAPVGYF
TRBV29-1	TRBJ2-7	CSVWWPTYEQYF
TRBV5-4	TRBJ2-1	CASSLWSSPAYNEQFF
TRBV5-1	TRBJ1-2	CASSLLGGFSDGYTF
TRBV23-1	TRBJ2-5	CASSPPGTGRGETQYF
TRBV5-1	TRBJ2-1	CASSLVGDKQFF
TRBV20-1	TRBJ2-1	CSASELQGYNEQFF
TRBV28	TRBJ2-1	CASRGTDYNEQFF
TRBV7-3	TRBJ2-1	CASSSRQGKDNEQFF
TRBV3-1	TRBJ2-7	CASSPPAGLATYEQYF
TRBV29-1	TRBJ1-1	CSVDPQNTEAFF
TRBV29-1	TRBJ1-1	CSVEVVRQGNTEAFF
TRBV5-1	TRBJ1-1	CASSLDPAPRTEAFF
TRBV3-1	TRBJ2-1	CASSQDDRGSYNEQFF
TRBV7-3	TRBJ2-2	CASSLTGGLTVELFF
TRBV7-9	TRBJ2-3	CASSLRFREEGHTDTQYF
TRBV20-1	TRBJ1-1	CSATPMDRVHMNTEAFF
TRBV7-9	TRBJ2-2	CASSLEIANTGELFF
TRBV24-1	TRBJ2-7	CATSEGHSYEQYF
TRBV28	TRBJ1-4	CASSLIKTNEKLFF
TRBV12-3/TRBV12-4	TRBJ2-1	CASSLYVQNNEQFF
TRBV6-5	TRBJ2-6	CASSYFKTASGANVLTF
TRBV6-2/TRBV6-3	TRBJ2-7	CASSLSLYEQYF
TRBV11-2	TRBJ2-7	CASSLGVYEQYF
TRBV7-2	TRBJ2-1	CASSPGKGYEQFF
TRBV12-3/TRBV12-4	TRBJ2-1	CASSFSHEQFF
TRBV11-3	TRBJ2-2	CASSQASGGTGELFF
TRBV11-2	TRBJ2-2	CASSWRAGNTGELFF
TRBV14	TRBJ2-5	CASSQDLIRQMLQETQYF
TRBV14	TRBJ2-7	CASSPRFRREQYF
TRBV27	TRBJ2-7	CASSLISQKYEQYF
TRBV7-9	TRBJ1-1	CASSFRWGQGTEAFF
TRBV12-3/TRBV12-4	TRBJ1-2	CASSSPGGSGYTF